These 22 T cell receptor beta chains were all obtained from the same sample, sequenced in a study of T-cell reconstitution after alpha-beta-depleted transplantation in children. The TCRbeta library was prepared with unique molecular identifiers. In TCRdb, the PCR reads were re-called with MiXCR into one record per CDR3 protein. The profile shows about 980,000 distinct CDR3 sequences, less than 30% of them singletons. This sample comprised PBMCs, mostly from graft donor cells, obtained 360 days after TCRalphabeta/CD19-depleted stem cell transplant. The receptors derive from a boy less than two years old who had a stem cell transplant for SCID, so the T cells may come from the graft donor.

This clonotype was found a few times. J is TRBJ2-5 and V is TRBV10-3, with D tentatively TRBD1 (5 bases). CDR3 length: 14 amino acids. Germline CDR1 ENHRY, CDR2 SYGVKD. The ends were cut back, 4 bases at V and 9 bases at J, with 18 bases in the middle. Written as DNA, the CDR3 is TGTGCCATCAGTGCCAGGGTCCTCGGTGGGTCCCAGTACTTC. Translated: CAISARVLGGSQYF.

The chain links TRBV20-1 to TRBJ2-1, with D possibly TRBD2 on 7 matching bases. The germline gives CDR1 DFQATT, CDR2 SNEGSKA (reference sequence). The CDR3 spans 16 residues. Trimming took off 5 bases at V and 4 bases at J, with 21 bases between the two ends. CDR3 DNA: TGCAGTGCTTGGCTAGGGGGGGGCCTCGGGTACAATGAGCAGTTCTTC. Amino acid sequence: CSAWLGGGLGYNEQFF.

This clonotype was seen a handful of times. This rearrangement joins TRBV4-3 to TRBJ1-5; D ambiguous. Germline CDR1 reads LGHNA; CDR2 reads YSLEER. V was cut by 0 bases and J by 9 bases, with 15 bases left in between. The CDR3 sequence is 15 residues long. CDR3 in amino acids: CASSQDDSAGGPQHF. The CDR3 DNA follows: TGCGCCAGCAGCCAAGATGACTCAGCCGGAGGGCCCCAGCATTTT.

The chain employs TRBV12-3 or TRBV12-4 and TRBJ1-5; 9 bases map to TRBD1. The length of the CDR3 is 14 residues. V lost 6 bases to trimming and J lost 5 bases; unmatched junction nucleotides: 5. CDR3 in amino acids: CASSSRQGDQPQHF. CDR3 nucleotide sequence: TGTGCCAGCAGCTCTAGACAGGGGGATCAGCCCCAGCATTTT.

In regard to this clonotype: At one end, the junction sequence differs from germline, possibly due to a read error. V usage is TRBV4-1 and J usage is TRBJ2-5, with 11 nucleotides matching TRBD2. Per the germline V gene, CDR1 is MGHRA and CDR2 is YSYEKL. The CDR3 spans 19 residues. CDR3 DNA: TGCGCCAGCAGCCAAGGGCTAGCGGGGGGACGGTACCCTCGAGAGACCCAGCACTTC. Translated, it gives CASSQGLAGGRYPRETQHF.

The sample holds many counts of this clonotype. V gene TRBV5-1 combines with J gene TRBJ2-2; TRBD2 might be the D (5 bases). CDR3 length: 13 residues. Trimming cost V 2 bases and J 3 bases, with 5 bases left between them. CDR1 is SGHRS, CDR2 YFSETQ, per germline. The CDR3 protein is CASSFGDTGELFF. CDR3 nucleotides: TGCGCCAGCAGCTTCGGGGACACCGGGGAGCTGTTTTTT.

This clonotype showed up just a few times. The chain uses TRBV15 and TRBJ2-7; D may correspond to TRBD1 or TRBD2 (6 bases each). Germline loops: CDR1 LNHNV, CDR2 YYDKDF (reference sequence). CDR3 length: 14 residues. Trimming pared 1 base from V and 6 bases from J, leaving 13 bases between. The CDR3 DNA reads TGTGCCACCAGCAGAGGGGACAACGGGGGCGAGCAGTACTTC. Protein sequence: CATSRGDNGGEQYF.

The chain joins TRBV27 to TRBJ2-1, with D unresolved. The CDR3 loop spans 18 amino acids. Germline lookup yields CDR1 MNHEY and CDR2 SMNVEV (reference sequence). Between the trimmed V and J ends, which lost 3 bases and 0 bases, there was a span of 18 bases. DNA for the CDR3: TGTGCCAGCAGTTTCCGGGTGACGGTCCCGAGCTCCTACAATGAGCAGTTCTTC. Protein sequence: CASSFRVTVPSSYNEQFF.

The rearrangement uses TRBV6-1 and TRBJ1-1; D is perhaps TRBD1 (6 bases). V lost 6 bases and J lost 4, with 18 bases in between. Germline V lookup: CDR1 MNHNS, CDR2 SASEGT. CDR3 length: 15 residues. In nucleotides, the CDR3 is TGTGCCAGCAGGCCCTGGTTGGGGGGCGGCACTGAAGCTTTCTTT. Translating gives CASRPWLGGGTEAFF.

In this sample, this clonotype turned up a few times. The genes are TRBV4-1 and TRBJ2-5, with 11 bases lining up with TRBD2. Germline CDR1 and CDR2: MGHRA and YSYEKL. The CDR3 runs 17 residues. The junction had 11 bases not matched to a gene; V was cut back by 4 bases and J by 4 bases. The CDR3 sequence is CASSPFIIAGGPETQYF. The DNA for the CDR3 is TGCGCCAGCAGCCCCTTCATTATAGCGGGGGGGCCAGAGACCCAGTACTTC.

The J gene is TRBJ2-5, the V gene TRBV7-2; perhaps TRBD1 as D (6 bases). The CDR3 is made up of 14 amino acids. Germline V gene data show CDR1 as SGHTA and CDR2 as FQGNSA. The V end was cut by 5 bases, the J end by 1 base, with 11 bases between. The CDR3, as DNA: TGTGCCAGCAGCAGGACAGTGTCCCAAGAGACCCAGTACTTC. This codes for CASSRTVSQETQYF.

The chain uses TRBV5-1 and TRBJ2-3; 7 bases are shared with TRBD1. J was trimmed by 0 bases and V by 2 bases; bases with no gene match: 6. The CDR3 is 16 residues long. Per the germline V gene, CDR1 is SGHRS and CDR2 is YFSETQ. The CDR3 region is CASSFLGQISTDTQYF. CDR3 coding DNA: TGCGCCAGCAGCTTCCTGGGACAGATAAGCACAGATACGCAGTATTTT.

J is TRBJ1-2 and V is TRBV28, with 8 bases lining up with TRBD1. The CDR3 loop spans 14 amino acids. Germline CDR1 is MDHEN and CDR2 is SYDVKM. With 7 bases clipped from V and 6 bases from J, the junction kept 10 bases outside the gene matches. CDR3: CASTLNRGINGYTF. Written as DNA, the CDR3 is TGTGCCAGCACCCTTAACAGGGGGATTAATGGCTACACCTTC.

The rearrangement joins TRBV11-2 to TRBJ2-5; D might be TRBD1 or TRBD2, each matching 5 bases. Germline V gives CDR1 SGHAT, CDR2 FQNNGV. Trimming pared 1 base from V and 2 bases from J, leaving 11 bases between. CDR3 length equals 15 residues. DNA for the CDR3: TGTGCCAGCAGCTTAGCGGGCAGGGAGCAAGAGACCCAGTACTTC. The encoded protein is CASSLAGREQETQYF. Together with reference TRBV11-2 and TRBJ2-5, the CDR3 gives the full variable domain: EAGVAQSPRYKIIEKRQSVAFWCNPISGHATLYWYQQILGQGPKLLIQFQNNGVVDDSQLPKDRFSAERLKGVDSTLKIQPAKLEDSAVYLCASSLAGREQETQYFGPGTRLLVL.

This clonotype was recorded a few times. The J gene is TRBJ2-1, the V gene TRBV15; 8 bases fit TRBD2. CDR3 length equals 15 residues. Germline assignment: CDR1 LNHNV and CDR2 YYDKDF (reference sequence). V lost 1 base and J lost 3; bases outside the gene matches: 2. For the CDR3, the DNA is TGTGCCACCAGCAGAGGACTAGCGCTCTACAATGAGCAGTTCTTC. Its translation: CATSRGLALYNEQFF.

The gene calls are TRBV5-1 and TRBJ2-1; D gene ambiguous. Germline V lookup: CDR1 SGHRS, CDR2 YFSETQ. The CDR3 is 15 amino acids. V dropped 4 bases and J dropped 4 bases, with 15 bases sitting between them. Written as DNA, the CDR3 is TGCGCCAGCAGCGGCGGCCGATCATCGTACAATGAGCAGTTCTTC. It encodes CASSGGRSSYNEQFF.

There are a few counts of this clonotype. J is TRBJ2-3 and V is TRBV5-5; TRBD1 matches at 10 bases. V lost 4 bases and J lost 4; bases outside the gene matches: 6. The V gene's germline CDR1 is SGHKS and CDR2 YYEKEE (reference sequence). The CDR3 totals 15 residues. CDR3 in amino acids: CASSPRQGASDTQYF. In DNA form, the CDR3 reads TGTGCCAGCAGCCCGCGACAGGGGGCCTCAGATACGCAGTATTTT.

The sample holds a few counts of this clonotype. The rearrangement joins TRBV18 to TRBJ2-3; D not certain. The V end lost 3 bases, the J end lost 2 bases, and 12 bases lay between the germline ends. Germline assignment: CDR1 KGHSH and CDR2 LQKENI. This CDR3 comprises 15 residues. The CDR3 reads CASSPRNHDTDTQYF. CDR3 DNA: TGTGCCAGCTCACCGCGGAATCATGACACAGATACGCAGTATTTT.

This clonotype occurred a few times. This rearrangement joins TRBV10-3 to TRBJ2-3, with D hard to call. This CDR3 has 13 amino acids. The germline V and J ends were trimmed by 3 bases and 2 bases, with 6 bases remaining between them. Germline CDR1 ENHRY, CDR2 SYGVKD. The CDR3 reads CAISDGYTDTQYF. The CDR3 DNA is TGTGCCATCAGTGATGGCTACACAGATACGCAGTATTTT.

This clonotype was counted a few times. The J gene is TRBJ2-3, the V gene TRBV7-2, with a weak D call TRBD2 (6 bases). Germline CDR1 and CDR2: SGHTA and FQGNSA. This CDR3 region has 16 residues. Between the trimmed V and J ends, which lost 2 bases and 1 base, there was a span of 13 bases. The CDR3 loop is CASSLYRDLGTDTQYF. The CDR3 nucleotides are TGTGCCAGCAGCTTATACCGGGACTTGGGCACAGATACGCAGTATTTT.

CDR3 bases: TGCAGTGCTAGTTCGGGGGCGCCCACTGAAGCTTTCTTT. As protein: CSASSGAPTEAFF. This chain connects TRBV20-1 to TRBJ1-1, with TRBD1 as a possible D gene (6 bases). Trimming stripped 3 bases from V and 4 bases from J, with 12 bases between. Germline CDR1 and CDR2: DFQATT and SNEGSKA (reference sequence). This CDR3 is built from 13 residues.

V usage is TRBV11-2 and J usage is TRBJ2-3; 7 positions agree with TRBD1. CDR1 and CDR2 (germline): SGHAT, FQNNGV. The CDR3 is 14 residues long. The trim removed 8 bases at V and 5 bases at J, leaving 10 bases unmatched. As DNA, the CDR3 is TGTGCCAGCTCTAGGGGGACAGCGGAAGATACGCAGTATTTT. Translated, it gives CASSRGTAEDTQYF.